Listed below are T cell receptor beta chains from one sample, sequenced in a study of cytomegalovirus exposure and HLA in healthy donors. Method: immunoSEQ multiplex PCR; TCRdb's copy keeps in-frame clones and lacks some. The profile covers about 120,000 clones, with 74% appearing a single time and about 4.2% taken by the ten largest. The source material was PBMCs. These receptors all come from a woman aged 40 to 55 in good health and CMV-seropositive. The CDR3 runs from the conserved cysteine through the conserved F or W.

CDR3 protein: CASSTVGQNRQPQHF
J gene: TRBJ1-5
V gene: TRBV7-8

CDR3 protein: CASSEIPPGTGVREQYF
J gene: TRBJ2-5
V gene: TRBV6-1

CDR3 protein: CATSRGQVRTGTEAFF
J gene: TRBJ1-1
V gene: TRBV15

CDR3 protein: CASSLGGSPYEQYF
J gene: TRBJ2-7
V gene: TRBV27

CDR3 protein: CASSPAGGIQRGYGYTF
J gene: TRBJ1-2
V gene: TRBV9

CDR3 protein: CASSLLTGSGAGNTIYF
J gene: TRBJ1-3
V gene: TRBV19

CDR3 protein: CASRRAAQGAYEQYF
J gene: TRBJ2-7
V gene: TRBV6-5

CDR3 protein: CASSSARGRNSPLHF
J gene: TRBJ1-6
V gene: TRBV11-3

CDR3 protein: CSPLQETQYF
J gene: TRBJ2-5
V gene: TRBV29-1

CDR3 protein: CASSATDRRVNYGYTF
J gene: TRBJ1-2
V gene: TRBV9

CDR3 protein: CASSLSLAGGELFF
J gene: TRBJ2-2
V gene: TRBV7-3

CDR3 protein: CASSPLRGGITGELFF
J gene: TRBJ2-2
V gene: TRBV11-2

CDR3 protein: CASSVAGSYNEQFF
J gene: TRBJ2-1
V gene: TRBV9

CDR3 protein: CASSLDDRTGGWQPQHF
J gene: TRBJ1-5
V gene: TRBV7-9

CDR3 protein: CASSPRTGTNTGELFF
J gene: TRBJ2-2
V gene: TRBV13

CDR3 protein: CASSYSGGRGEQYF
J gene: TRBJ2-7
V gene: TRBV6-5

CDR3 protein: CASSYSGTGETQYF
J gene: TRBJ2-5
V gene: TRBV6-6

CDR3 protein: CASSLLREGREQYF
J gene: TRBJ2-7
V gene: TRBV27

CDR3 protein: CASSLGTGRNQPQHF
J gene: TRBJ1-5
V gene: TRBV7-9

CDR3 protein: CASSSGTGVPQAQYF
J gene: TRBJ2-5
V gene: TRBV5-4

CDR3 protein: CASSRDRVNYGYTF
J gene: TRBJ1-2
V gene: TRBV7-9

CDR3 protein: CASSHQGRGPDQPQHF
J gene: TRBJ1-5
V gene: TRBV13

CDR3 protein: CASTPYARGTEAFF
J gene: TRBJ1-1
V gene: TRBV19

CDR3 protein: CASSPVSGGTYEQYF
J gene: TRBJ2-7
V gene: TRBV9

CDR3 protein: CASSEGGGTGSFLGYTF
J gene: TRBJ1-2
V gene: TRBV2

CDR3 protein: CASNQGAGRQFF
J gene: TRBJ2-1
V gene: TRBV9

CDR3 protein: CASRRGGESYEQYF
J gene: TRBJ2-7
V gene: TRBV25-1

CDR3 protein: CASSFRGLPYEQYF
J gene: TRBJ2-7
V gene: TRBV27

CDR3 protein: CASRTGQTTNEKLFF
J gene: TRBJ1-4
V gene: TRBV6-6

CDR3 protein: CASSQYWTGPLYNSPLHF
J gene: TRBJ1-6
V gene: TRBV4-1

CDR3 protein: CATSRDSLSNGYTF
J gene: TRBJ1-2
V gene: TRBV15

CDR3 protein: CASSLVGGPGEKLFF
J gene: TRBJ1-4
V gene: TRBV5-1

CDR3 protein: CASSPTGGREQFF
J gene: TRBJ2-1
V gene: TRBV7-9

CDR3 protein: CASSLGGQGALNEQYF
J gene: TRBJ2-7
V gene: TRBV7-9

CDR3 protein: CASSQDYRVGGGEETQYF
J gene: TRBJ2-5
V gene: TRBV4-3

CDR3 protein: CASSLMVSGRVNEQFF
J gene: TRBJ2-1
V gene: TRBV7-3

CDR3 protein: CAWSVEGFDKLFF
J gene: TRBJ1-4
V gene: TRBV30

CDR3 protein: CASKRTWTGLAKNIQYF
J gene: TRBJ2-4
V gene: TRBV2

CDR3 protein: CASSTQGATGNTIYF
J gene: TRBJ1-3
V gene: TRBV19

CDR3 protein: CASRPYGGLGEKLFF
J gene: TRBJ1-4
V gene: TRBV27

CDR3 protein: CASSLGAEAGNTIYF
J gene: TRBJ1-3
V gene: TRBV11-3

CDR3 protein: CASSESGTGSHEQYF
J gene: TRBJ2-7
V gene: TRBV6-1